Reported below is one TCR beta chain. These data are taken from a study of blood T cell repertoires in COVID-19. Study-wide context: COVID-19 samples, acute and convalescent, were from the United States, Italy and Spain. T cells, B-cell-depleted T cells, or PBMCs supplied cDNA or gDNA.

As handled by the study authors: It was from reference gene primer amplification that nucleated cell counts were estimated. Profiled with immunoSEQ multiplex PCR; TCRdb holds only in-frame clones, not every one. V, J and clone size derive from that table, while D and trimming were established from the DNA sequence. This sample has 150,000 to 160,000 clones; about 80% occur once, and the top ten carry about 0.58%. With 3 bases removed from V and 14 bases from J, the gap between germline ends came to 23 bases. Looked up from germline, CDR1 is KGHSH and CDR2 is LQKENI. The CDR3 spans 15 residues. The sequence derives from a man aged 60 to 75 with acute or convalescent COVID-19. The rearrangement joins TRBV18 to TRBJ2-1, with D possibly TRBD1 on 5 matching bases. Sequencing used peripheral blood. In DNA form, the CDR3 reads TGTGCCAGCTCACCGCAACATACCAAGACAGACCGGGAGTTCTTC. Its protein is CASSPQHTKTDREFF.